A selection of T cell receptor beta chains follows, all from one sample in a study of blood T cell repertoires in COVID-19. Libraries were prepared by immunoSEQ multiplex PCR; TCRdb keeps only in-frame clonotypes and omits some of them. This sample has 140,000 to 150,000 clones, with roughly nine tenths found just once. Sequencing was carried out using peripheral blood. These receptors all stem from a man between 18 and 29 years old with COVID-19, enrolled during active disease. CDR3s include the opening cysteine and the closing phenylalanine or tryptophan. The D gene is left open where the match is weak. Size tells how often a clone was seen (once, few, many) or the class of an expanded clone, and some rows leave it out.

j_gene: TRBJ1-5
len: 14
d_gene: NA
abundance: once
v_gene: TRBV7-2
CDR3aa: CASSYQSGNQPQHF
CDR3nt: TGTGCCAGCAGCTACCAATCAGGCAATCAGCCCCAGCATTTT

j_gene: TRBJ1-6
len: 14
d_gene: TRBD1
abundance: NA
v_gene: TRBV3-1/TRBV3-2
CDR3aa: CASSQGTGISPLHF
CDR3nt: TGTGCCAGCAGCCAAGGGACAGGGATTTCACCCCTCCACTTT

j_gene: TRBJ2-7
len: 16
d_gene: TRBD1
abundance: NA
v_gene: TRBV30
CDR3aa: CAWSVRRGQGAREQYF
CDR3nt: TGTGCCTGGAGTGTACGACGAGGGCAGGGGGCTCGGGAGCAGTACTTC

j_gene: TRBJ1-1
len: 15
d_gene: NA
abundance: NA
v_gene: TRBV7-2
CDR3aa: CASSIKGWGDTEAFF
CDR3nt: TGTGCCAGCAGCATCAAGGGGTGGGGGGACACTGAAGCTTTCTTT

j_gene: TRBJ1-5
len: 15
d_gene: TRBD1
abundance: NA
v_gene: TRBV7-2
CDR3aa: CASSLRGQGGQPQHF
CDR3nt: TGTGCCAGCAGCTTAAGGGGACAGGGGGGTCAGCCCCAGCATTTT

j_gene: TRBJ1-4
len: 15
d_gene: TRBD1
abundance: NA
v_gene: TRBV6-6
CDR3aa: CASSLRTGGHEKLFF
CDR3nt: TGTGCCAGCAGTCTCCGGACAGGGGGTCATGAAAAACTGTTTTTT

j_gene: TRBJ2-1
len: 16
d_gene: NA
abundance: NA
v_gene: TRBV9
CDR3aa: CASSVVGISSYNEQFF
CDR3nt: TGTGCCAGCAGCGTAGTCGGGATTAGCTCCTACAATGAGCAGTTCTTC

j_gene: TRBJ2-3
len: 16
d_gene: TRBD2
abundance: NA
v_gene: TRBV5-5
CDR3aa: CASSLAGTSGTDTQYF
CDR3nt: TGTGCCAGCAGCTTGGCGGGGACTAGCGGGACAGATACGCAGTATTTT

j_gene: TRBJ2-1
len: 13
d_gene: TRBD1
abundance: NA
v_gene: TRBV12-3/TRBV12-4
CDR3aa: CASSLGYRDSQFF
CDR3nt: TGTGCCAGCAGTTTAGGCTACCGGGACAGCCAATTCTTC

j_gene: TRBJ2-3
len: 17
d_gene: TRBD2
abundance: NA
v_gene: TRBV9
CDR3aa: CASSAPRSSGSSDTQYF
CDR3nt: TGTGCCAGCAGCGCCCCCCGGTCTAGCGGGTCGTCAGATACGCAGTATTTT

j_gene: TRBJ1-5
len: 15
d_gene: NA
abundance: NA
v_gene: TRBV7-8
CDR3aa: CASNKGGGGNQPQHF
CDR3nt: TGTGCCAGCAACAAAGGGGGTGGTGGCAATCAGCCCCAGCATTTT

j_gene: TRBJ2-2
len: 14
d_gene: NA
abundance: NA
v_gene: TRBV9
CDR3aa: CASSGQGLVGELFF
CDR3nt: TGTGCCAGCAGCGGGCAGGGATTGGTCGGGGAGCTGTTTTTT

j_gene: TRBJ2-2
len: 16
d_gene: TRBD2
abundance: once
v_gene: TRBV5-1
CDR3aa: CASSFTSGRNPGELFF
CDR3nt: TGCGCCAGCAGCTTCACTAGCGGGAGAAATCCCGGGGAGCTGTTTTTT

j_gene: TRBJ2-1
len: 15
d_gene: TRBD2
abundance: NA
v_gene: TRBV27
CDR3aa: CASSLWAGGYNEQFF
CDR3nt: TGTGCCAGCAGTTTATGGGCGGGAGGCTACAATGAGCAGTTCTTC

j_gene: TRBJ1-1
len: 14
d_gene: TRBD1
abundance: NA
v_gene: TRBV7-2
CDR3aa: CASSTRGQFTEAFF
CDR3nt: TGTGCCAGCAGCACCCGGGGACAGTTCACTGAAGCTTTCTTT

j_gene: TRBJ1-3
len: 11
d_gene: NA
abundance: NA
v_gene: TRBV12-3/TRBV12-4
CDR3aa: CATHQGDTIYF
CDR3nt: TGTGCCACCCATCAAGGGGACACCATATATTTT

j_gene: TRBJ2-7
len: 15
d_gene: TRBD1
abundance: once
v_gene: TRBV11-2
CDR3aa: CASRLRQGKTYEQYF
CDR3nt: TGTGCCAGCAGGTTAAGACAGGGGAAGACCTACGAGCAGTACTTC

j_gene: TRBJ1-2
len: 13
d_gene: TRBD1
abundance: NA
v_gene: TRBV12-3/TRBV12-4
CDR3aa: CASSRTGGYGYTF
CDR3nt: TGTGCCAGCAGTCGGACAGGGGGTTATGGCTACACCTTC

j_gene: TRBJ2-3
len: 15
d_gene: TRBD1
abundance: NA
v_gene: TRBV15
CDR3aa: CATSRDGTGRDTQYF
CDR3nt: TGTGCCACCAGCAGAGACGGGACAGGGCGGGATACGCAGTATTTT

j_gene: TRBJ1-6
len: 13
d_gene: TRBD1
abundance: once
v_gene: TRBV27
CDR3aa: CASGDRVFSPLHF
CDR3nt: TGTGCCAGCGGAGACAGGGTTTTCTCACCCCTCCACTTT

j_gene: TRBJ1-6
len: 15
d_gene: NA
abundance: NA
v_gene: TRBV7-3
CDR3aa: CASSREGGPFSPLHF
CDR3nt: TGTGCCAGCAGCCGTGAGGGGGGGCCCTTTTCACCCCTCCACTTT

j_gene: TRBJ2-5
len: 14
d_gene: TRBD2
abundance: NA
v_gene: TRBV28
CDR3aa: CASTTSGYQETQYF
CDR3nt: TGTGCCAGCACGACTAGCGGGTACCAAGAGACCCAGTACTTC

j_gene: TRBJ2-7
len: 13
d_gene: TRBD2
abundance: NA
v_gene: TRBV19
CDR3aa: CARNRTSRYEQYF
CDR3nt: TGTGCCCGTAACCGGACTAGCAGATACGAGCAGTACTTC

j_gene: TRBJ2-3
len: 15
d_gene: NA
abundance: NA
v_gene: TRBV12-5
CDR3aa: CASGSTSGVTDTQYF
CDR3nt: TGTGCTAGTGGTTCCACCTCCGGGGTTACAGATACGCAGTATTTT

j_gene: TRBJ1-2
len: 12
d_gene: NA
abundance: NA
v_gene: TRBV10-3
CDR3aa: CAIRRDLDGYTF
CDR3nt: TGTGCCATTCGCCGGGATTTGGACGGCTACACCTTC

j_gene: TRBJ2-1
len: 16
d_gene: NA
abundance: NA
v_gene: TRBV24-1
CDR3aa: CATSGGLPGKYNEQFF
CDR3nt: TGTGCCACCAGTGGGGGGCTCCCGGGGAAATACAATGAGCAGTTCTTC

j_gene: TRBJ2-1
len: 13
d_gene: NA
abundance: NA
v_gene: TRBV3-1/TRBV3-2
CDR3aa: CASSQDLGDEQFF
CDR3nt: TGTGCCAGCAGCCAAGATCTAGGGGATGAGCAGTTCTTC

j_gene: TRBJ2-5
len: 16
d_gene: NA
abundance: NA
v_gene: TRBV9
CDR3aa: CASSVGGRGAQETQYF
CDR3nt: TGTGCCAGCAGCGTAGGTGGCAGGGGGGCCCAAGAGACCCAGTACTTC

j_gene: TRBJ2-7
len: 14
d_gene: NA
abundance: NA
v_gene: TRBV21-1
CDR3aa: CASSKQGINDEQYF
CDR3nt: TGTGCCAGCAGCAAACAGGGAATTAATGACGAGCAGTACTTC

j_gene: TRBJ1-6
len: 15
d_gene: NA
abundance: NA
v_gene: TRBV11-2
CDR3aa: CASSLWGERNSPLHF
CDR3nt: TGTGCCAGCAGCTTATGGGGGGAGAGGAATTCACCCCTCCACTTT

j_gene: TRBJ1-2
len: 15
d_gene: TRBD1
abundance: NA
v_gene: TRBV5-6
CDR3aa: CASSGIRTGGRGYTF
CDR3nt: TGTGCCAGCAGCGGGATTAGGACAGGGGGCCGTGGCTACACCTTC

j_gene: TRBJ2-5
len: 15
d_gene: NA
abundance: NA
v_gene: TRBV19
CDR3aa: CASSTRRAGWGTQYF
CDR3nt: TGTGCCAGTAGTACCAGGAGGGCAGGGTGGGGGACCCAGTACTTC

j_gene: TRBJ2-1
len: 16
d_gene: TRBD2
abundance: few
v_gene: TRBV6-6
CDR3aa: CASSSHGLAGRNEQFF
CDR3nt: TGTGCCAGCAGTTCGCATGGACTAGCGGGACGGAATGAGCAGTTCTTC

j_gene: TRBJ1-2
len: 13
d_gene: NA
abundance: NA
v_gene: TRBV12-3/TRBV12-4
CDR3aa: CASSLRGSYGYTF
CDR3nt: TGTGCCAGCAGTTTAAGGGGGTCCTATGGCTACACCTTC

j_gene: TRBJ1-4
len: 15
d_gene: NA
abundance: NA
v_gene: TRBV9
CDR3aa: CASGGNRDTDEKLFF
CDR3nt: TGTGCCAGCGGCGGCAACCGGGACACGGATGAAAAACTGTTTTTT

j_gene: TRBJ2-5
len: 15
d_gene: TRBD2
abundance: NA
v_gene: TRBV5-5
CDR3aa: CASSTSGSGVETQYF
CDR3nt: TGTGCCAGCAGCACTAGCGGGAGCGGCGTGGAGACCCAGTACTTC

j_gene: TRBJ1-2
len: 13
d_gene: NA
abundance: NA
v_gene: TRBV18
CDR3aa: CASSPGTAQGYTF
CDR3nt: TGTGCCAGCTCACCAGGGACTGCGCAGGGCTACACCTTC

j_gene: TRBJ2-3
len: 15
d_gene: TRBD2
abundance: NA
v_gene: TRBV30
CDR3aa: CAWSRYAGVRDTQYF
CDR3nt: TGTGCCTGGAGTCGGTATGCGGGAGTCAGAGATACGCAGTATTTT

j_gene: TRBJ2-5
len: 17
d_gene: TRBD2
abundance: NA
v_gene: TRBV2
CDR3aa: CASTDIRLAGGKGTQYF
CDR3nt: TGTGCCAGCACCGATATACGACTAGCGGGAGGGAAGGGGACCCAGTACTTC

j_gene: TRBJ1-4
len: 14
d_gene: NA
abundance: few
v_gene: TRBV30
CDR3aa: CAWGAGYTNEKLFF
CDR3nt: TGTGCCTGGGGGGCAGGGTACACTAATGAAAAACTGTTTTTT

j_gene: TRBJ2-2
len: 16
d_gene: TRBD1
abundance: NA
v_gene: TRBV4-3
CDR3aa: CASSQGQGRFTGELFF
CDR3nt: TGCGCCAGCAGCCAGGGACAGGGAAGATTCACCGGGGAGCTGTTTTTT

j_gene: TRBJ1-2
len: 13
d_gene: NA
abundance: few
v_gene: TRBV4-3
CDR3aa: CASSQGGLDGYTF
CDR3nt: TGCGCCAGCAGCCAAGGCGGGTTAGACGGCTACACCTTC

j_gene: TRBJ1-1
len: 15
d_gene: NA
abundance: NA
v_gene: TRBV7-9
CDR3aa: CASSTPQGLNTEAFF
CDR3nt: TGTGCCAGCAGCACCCCACAGGGCCTGAACACTGAAGCTTTCTTT

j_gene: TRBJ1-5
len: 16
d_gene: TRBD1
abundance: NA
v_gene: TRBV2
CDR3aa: CASSEGQGARRQPQHF
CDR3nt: TGTGCCAGCAGTGAGGGACAGGGGGCCCGGAGGCAGCCCCAGCATTTT

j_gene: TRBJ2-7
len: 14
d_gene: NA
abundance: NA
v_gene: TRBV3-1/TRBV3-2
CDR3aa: CASSPRDSAYEQYF
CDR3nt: TGTGCCAGCAGCCCTAGGGACTCGGCCTACGAGCAGTACTTC

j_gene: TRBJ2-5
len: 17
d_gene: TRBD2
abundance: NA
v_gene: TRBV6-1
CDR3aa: CASSENGLAGGGETQYF
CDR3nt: TGTGCCAGCAGTGAAAATGGACTAGCGGGAGGAGGAGAGACCCAGTACTTC

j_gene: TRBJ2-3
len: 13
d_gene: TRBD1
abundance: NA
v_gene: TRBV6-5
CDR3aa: CASSWTGEDTQYF
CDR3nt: TGTGCCAGCAGTTGGACAGGGGAAGATACGCAGTATTTT

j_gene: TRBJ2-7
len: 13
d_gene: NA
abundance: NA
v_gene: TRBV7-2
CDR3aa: CASSFDRFYEQYF
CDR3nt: TGTGCCAGCAGCTTCGACAGGTTCTACGAGCAGTACTTC

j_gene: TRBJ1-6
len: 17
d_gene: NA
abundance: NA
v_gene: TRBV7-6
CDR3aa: CASSLTAGGFYNSPLHF
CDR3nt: TGTGCCAGCAGCTTAACGGCGGGGGGATTCTATAATTCACCCCTCCACTTT

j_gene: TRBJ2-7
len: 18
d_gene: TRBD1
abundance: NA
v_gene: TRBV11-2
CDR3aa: CASSLDRPFGTAAYEQYF
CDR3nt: TGTGCCAGCAGCTTAGATAGACCGTTCGGGACAGCTGCCTACGAGCAGTACTTC

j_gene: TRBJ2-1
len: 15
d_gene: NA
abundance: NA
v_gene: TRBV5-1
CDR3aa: CASSLGLARYNEQFF
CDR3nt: TGCGCCAGCAGCTTGGGTCTAGCGCGATACAATGAGCAGTTCTTC

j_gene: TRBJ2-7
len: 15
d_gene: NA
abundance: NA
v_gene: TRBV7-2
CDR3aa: CASSLSQQGNYEQYF
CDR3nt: TGTGCCAGCAGCTTATCCCAACAGGGCAATTACGAGCAGTACTTC

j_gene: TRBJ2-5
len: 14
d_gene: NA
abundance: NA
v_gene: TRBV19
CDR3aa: CASSIDRRGETQYF
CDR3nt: TGTGCCAGTAGTATAGATCGGCGAGGAGAGACCCAGTACTTC

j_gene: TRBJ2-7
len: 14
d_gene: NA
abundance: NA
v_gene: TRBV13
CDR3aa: CASSLEGPPYEQYF
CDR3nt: TGTGCCAGCAGCTTAGAGGGGCCCCCCTACGAGCAGTACTTC